One and the same sample provided the 14 T cell receptor beta chains below, sequenced in a study of CD8+ T cells in alopecia areata. cDNA serving as the sequencing template came from extracted, reverse transcribed RNA. Method: immunoSEQ multiplex PCR; TCRdb's copy keeps in-frame clones and lacks some. Altogether about 120,000 clones are present, over 55% being singletons, with the ten largest covering more than 5.5%. The treatment here: oral pan-JAK inhibitor, 5-10 mg twice daily. Here the sequenced sample was CD4+ T cells sorted from blood, taken at week 4, from a patient treated with tofacitinib. The source of these receptors is a human donor with alopecia areata.

This chain uses TRBV29-1 with TRBJ2-7; D gene unclear. The germline gives CDR1 SQVTM, CDR2 ANQGSEA. V lost 4 bases and J lost 2, with 9 bases in between. The CDR3 sequence is 12 residues long. The CDR3, as DNA: TGCAGCGTTGTGATGAGTACCTACGAGCAGTACTTC. Protein product: CSVVMSTYEQYF.

The CDR3 DNA is TGTGCCAGCAGCGTAAGCGTTGGTCTGGGGCAGCAAGAGACCCAGTACTTC. It codes for CASSVSVGLGQQETQYF. This chain links TRBV9 with TRBJ2-5; D possibly corresponds to TRBD1 (5 bases). Germline CDR1 and CDR2: SGDLS and YYNGEE. The CDR3 loop spans 17 amino acids. V was shortened by 1 base and J by 2 bases, with 18 bases between the two germline ends.

This clone is a singleton in its sample. The chain carries TRBV13 and TRBJ1-2; D call uncertain. The CDR3 length is 16 residues. Germline CDR1 PRHDT, CDR2 FYEKMQ (reference sequence). Trimming removed 5 bases from V and 2 bases from J, with 18 bases in between. The CDR3 DNA sequence: TGTGCCAGCAGCGCGAGTAGGAGGGAACCCAACTATGGCTACACCTTC. Translation gives CASSASRREPNYGYTF.

This clone was counted between two and nine times. This rearrangement joins TRBV4-1 to TRBJ2-1, with D unclear. V was shortened by 1 base and J by 1 base, with 11 bases between the two germline ends. The CDR3 is 16 residues long. Germline CDR1 is MGHRA and CDR2 is YSYEKL. CDR3 protein: CASSQVDIISYNEQFF. In DNA, the CDR3 is TGCGCCAGCAGCCAAGTTGACATTATTTCCTACAATGAGCAGTTCTTC.

V gene TRBV5-1 combines with J gene TRBJ2-3; D is unresolved. The CDR3 has 14 amino acids. Germline V lookup: CDR1 SGHRS, CDR2 YFSETQ. Deletions cut 8 bases from V and 4 bases from J, with 17 bases between. CDR3 DNA sequence: TGCGCCAGTGGAAGTGACCCCAGCGCAGATACGCAGTATTTT. It translates to CASGSDPSADTQYF. Combining the CDR3 with reference TRBV5-1 and TRBJ2-3 gives the whole variable domain KAGVTQTPRYLIKTRGQQVTLSCSPISGHRSVSWYQQTPGQGLQFLFEYFSETQRNKGNFPGRFSGRQFSNSRSEMNVSTLELGDSALYLCASGSDPSADTQYFGPGTRLTVL.

In its sample, this clone was seen a few times. This chain links TRBV6-6 with TRBJ1-3, with D maybe TRBD1 (6 bases). V dropped 11 bases and J dropped 4 bases, with 12 bases sitting between them. Germline assignment: CDR1 MNHNY and CDR2 SVGAGI (reference sequence). CDR3 length equals 12 residues. This chain's CDR3 is CACRGPGNTIYF. The CDR3 nucleotides read TGTGCCTGCCGGGGGCCCGGAAACACCATATATTTT.

With respect to this clone: A junction boundary mismatches the germline segment, possibly from a read error. The chain uses TRBV27 and TRBJ2-7; D is undetermined. Per the germline V gene, CDR1 is MNHEY and CDR2 is SMNVEV (reference sequence). CDR3 length: 13 amino acids. CDR3 amino acids: CASSFSGLSNSSF. The CDR3 nucleotides are TGTGCCAGCAGTTTCTCCGGCTTAAGTAATAGCAGCTTC.

This chain joins TRBV5-1 and TRBJ2-1, with 14 bases aligning to TRBD2. This CDR3 spans 19 amino acids. Trimming cost V 0 bases and J 7 bases; bases outside gene matches: 12. The germline V gene encodes CDR1 SGHRS and CDR2 YFSETQ. CDR3 region: CASSLVPGTSGGRWNEQFF. Here the CDR3 DNA reads TGCGCCAGCAGCTTGGTCCCCGGGACTAGCGGGGGCCGTTGGAATGAGCAGTTCTTC. Full variable domain (outside the CDR3, taken from reference TRBV5-1 and TRBJ2-1): KAGVTQTPRYLIKTRGQQVTLSCSPISGHRSVSWYQQTPGQGLQFLFEYFSETQRNKGNFPGRFSGRQFSNSRSEMNVSTLELGDSALYLCASSLVPGTSGGRWNEQFFGPGTRLTVL.

The rearrangement links TRBV7-3 to TRBJ2-3, with D possibly TRBD2 on 5 matching bases. Looked up from germline, CDR1 is SGHTA and CDR2 is FQGTGA. V was trimmed by 2 bases and J by 5 bases, leaving 14 bases between them. The CDR3 runs to 15 residues. The CDR3 sequence is CASSLWSGVQDTQYF. CDR3 nucleotide sequence: TGTGCCAGCAGCTTATGGAGCGGCGTTCAAGATACGCAGTATTTT. Filled out from reference TRBV7-3 and TRBJ2-3, the complete variable domain reads GAGVSQTPSNKVTEKGKYVELRCDPISGHTALYWYRQSLGQGPEFLIYFQGTGAADDSGLPNDRFFAVRPEGSVSTLKIQRTERGDSAVYLCASSLWSGVQDTQYFGPGTRLTVL.

CDR3 loop: CASSEWFKVEDTEAFF. The CDR3 DNA sequence: TGTGCCAGCAGTGAATGGTTTAAGGTGGAGGACACTGAAGCTTTCTTT. The rearrangement links TRBV25-1 to TRBJ1-1; D unresolved. Per the germline V gene, CDR1 is MGHDK and CDR2 is SYGVNS. CDR3 length equals 16 residues. Trimming took off 1 base at V and 3 bases at J, with 15 bases between the two ends.

This sequence joins TRBV28 and TRBJ2-3, with 7 bases identical to TRBD1. The V segment lost 5 bases and the J segment 1 base; nucleotides outside the gene matches: 6. This CDR3 has 15 amino acids. Germline CDR1 MDHEN, CDR2 SYDVKM. CDR3: CASSAIGQGTDTQYF. For the CDR3, the DNA is TGTGCCAGCAGTGCTATAGGACAGGGCACAGATACGCAGTATTTT. The full variable domain, with the rest looked up from reference TRBV28 and TRBJ2-3, is DVKVTQSSRYLVKRTGEKVFLECVQDMDHENMFWYRQDPGLGLRLIYFSYDVKMKEKGDIPEGYSVSREKKERFSLILESASTNQTSMYLCASSAIGQGTDTQYFGPGTRLTVL.

This chain uses TRBV7-2 with TRBJ2-7, with TRBD1 matching 9 bases. J was trimmed by 0 bases and V by 5 bases; bases with no gene match: 5. This CDR3 comprises 15 residues. Germline-derived CDR1 and CDR2 are SGHTA and FQGNSA. The CDR3 is CASSLDRGYSYEQYF. In DNA form, the CDR3 reads TGTGCCAGCAGCCTGGACAGGGGTTACTCCTACGAGCAGTACTTC.

This sequence joins TRBV6-6 and TRBJ1-5; TRBD1 is a possible D gene (5 bases). Trimming pared 2 bases from V and 2 bases from J, leaving 10 bases between. The CDR3 loop spans 15 amino acids. Germline CDR1 and CDR2: MNHNY and SVGAGI (reference sequence). The CDR3: CASSYGGGGNQPQHF. CDR3 coding DNA: TGTGCCAGCAGTTACGGGGGAGGTGGCAATCAGCCCCAGCATTTT.

A note on this clone: The junction and the germline gene differ at one end; a read error may be behind it. The chain carries TRBV27 and TRBJ2-3, with 7 bases lining up with TRBD1. The germline V gene encodes CDR1 MNHEY and CDR2 SMNVEV (reference sequence). This CDR3 is built from 13 residues. The CDR3 region has the DNA TGTGCAGGACAGGCTGGCTTACGGGGTCTGAATTTTTTT. Amino acids: CAGQAGLRGLNFF.